This T cell receptor (beta chain) was found in a study of blood T cell repertoires in COVID-19. As concerns this clone: An end of the junction differs from the germline gene, which may be a read error.

Sequencing used immunoSEQ multiplex PCR; TCRdb keeps in-frame clones, though not all of them. The table shows 50,000 to 75,000 clones, with 60% to 80% occurring only once. This CDR3 region has 12 residues. In germline, CDR1 is ENHRY, CDR2 SYGVKD. This rearrangement joins TRBV10-3 to TRBJ2-7; TRBD2 matches at 9 bases. Specimen: peripheral blood. This clonotype was sampled from a man at least 80 years old with active or convalescent COVID-19. The CDR3 sequence: CAISERGLAPIF. The CDR3 DNA reads as TGTGCCATCAGTGAACGAGGACTAGCGCCAATCTTC.